Presented here are 31 T cell receptor beta chains from one specimen sequenced in a study of control samples from healthy donors and cancer patients. Method: immunoSEQ multiplex PCR; TCRdb's copy keeps in-frame clones and lacks some. The sample includes about 140,000 clones, about 89% of them seen just once. Input material: blood. The receptors stem from a man between 18 and 29 years old in good health.

The chain joins TRBV5-4 to TRBJ1-1, with 9 nucleotides matching TRBD1. V shed 4 bases, J shed 6 bases, and the junction held 10 bases outside the gene matches. The V gene's germline CDR1 is SGHNT and CDR2 YYREEE (reference sequence). The CDR3 has 15 amino acids. The CDR3 spells CASSLNRGLSPEAFF. The CDR3 DNA reads TGTGCCAGCAGCCTTAACAGGGGGCTAAGCCCTGAAGCTTTCTTT.

The chain carries TRBV4-1 and TRBJ2-5, with TRBD2 matching over 11 bases. Trimming removed 4 bases from V and 1 base from J; junction bases left unmatched: 11. The CDR3 spans 18 residues. The germline gives CDR1 MGHRA, CDR2 YSYEKL. The CDR3 loop reads CASSRETRGLAGQETQYF. The CDR3, as DNA: TGCGCCAGCAGCCGGGAAACACGAGGACTAGCGGGCCAAGAGACCCAGTACTTC.

The chain couples TRBV4-1 to TRBJ2-7; tentatively, D is TRBD2 (5 bases). Germline CDR1 reads MGHRA; CDR2 reads YSYEKL. V lost 0 bases to trimming and J lost 4 bases, with 13 bases between them. The CDR3 covers 15 residues. Written as DNA, the CDR3 is TGCGCCAGCAGCCAAGATCGGCTAGCCTATTACGAGCAGTACTTC. Translation gives CASSQDRLAYYEQYF.

V and J are TRBV6-5 and TRBJ2-3; either TRBD1 or TRBD2 may fit D (5 bases each). Germline CDR1 and CDR2: MNHEY and SVGAGI. V shed 0 bases and J shed 2 bases, with 9 bases lying between them. The CDR3 is 15 residues long. The CDR3 sequence is CASSYSRGDTDTQYF. Written as DNA, the CDR3 is TGTGCCAGCAGTTACTCTCGGGGCGACACAGATACGCAGTATTTT.

The gene calls are TRBV11-3 and TRBJ2-3; D unresolved. The CDR3 extends over 13 amino acids. From germline, CDR1 is SGHNT and CDR2 YENEEA. The V end lost 3 bases, the J end lost 0 bases, and 4 bases lay between the germline ends. The CDR3 region has the DNA TGTGCCAGCAGCTTGGACAGCACAGATACGCAGTATTTT. Its translation is CASSLDSTDTQYF.

This clone was counted a single time. V gene TRBV4-1 combines with J gene TRBJ2-7; maybe TRBD1 (5 bases). The CDR3 runs to 15 residues. CDR1 and CDR2 (germline): MGHRA, YSYEKL. V was shortened by 0 bases and J by 3 bases, with 12 bases between the two germline ends. The CDR3, as DNA: TGCGCCAGCAGCCAAGATGGTCAGGGTAGCTACGAGCAGTACTTC. Protein sequence: CASSQDGQGSYEQYF.

The rearrangement joins TRBV5-1 to TRBJ1-1; possible D gene TRBD1, 5 bases. Trimming stripped 0 bases from V and 7 bases from J, with 10 bases between. Germline-derived CDR1 and CDR2 are SGHRS and YFSETQ. This CDR3 has 13 amino acids. The CDR3 nucleotides are TGCGCCAGCAGCTTGGCTGGGGGGGATGAAGCTTTCTTT. Its protein product is CASSLAGGDEAFF.

The rearrangement links TRBV6-4 to TRBJ1-6; D not certain. V dropped 7 bases and J dropped 6 bases, with 19 bases sitting between them. CDR1 MRHNA and CDR2 SNTAGT come from the germline V gene. The CDR3 has 16 amino acids. CDR3 in DNA: TGTGCCAGCACGATCGAAGTAGGACCCGTTAATTCACCCCTCCACTTT. Its protein product is CASTIEVGPVNSPLHF.

This clone was seen only a few times. This chain links TRBV7-8 with TRBJ1-2, with 7 bases fitting TRBD1. This CDR3 spans 15 amino acids. J gave up 0 bases and V 4 bases, and 5 bases lay outside the gene matches. The germline V gene has CDR1 SGHVS and CDR2 FQNEAQ. The CDR3 region is CASSSDRVTNYGYTF. The CDR3 DNA reads TGTGCCAGCAGCTCCGACAGGGTAACTAACTATGGCTACACCTTC.

CDR3 DNA sequence: TGCGCCAGCAGCCAGTGGGACATCGATACGCAGTATTTT. It encodes CASSQWDIDTQYF. This rearrangement joins TRBV4-1 to TRBJ2-3; D perhaps matches TRBD1 (6 bases). V was cut by 3 bases and J by 6 bases, with 10 bases left in between. Looked up from germline, CDR1 is MGHRA and CDR2 is YSYEKL. The CDR3 has 13 residues.

The rearrangement uses TRBV19 and TRBJ2-7, with unresolved D. The V gene's germline CDR1 is LNHDA and CDR2 SQIVND (reference sequence). Between the trimmed V and J ends, which lost 5 bases and 3 bases, there was a span of 11 bases. This CDR3 has 13 amino acids. The CDR3 protein is CASSPGKFYEQYF. As DNA, the CDR3 is TGTGCCAGTAGTCCGGGCAAGTTCTACGAGCAGTACTTC.

Points on this clone: The identical CDR3 is also encoded by other nucleotide sequences in the sample. V usage is TRBV19 and J usage is TRBJ2-2, with D perhaps matching TRBD1 or TRBD2 (6 bases each). CDR3 size: 16 residues. Germline V lookup: CDR1 LNHDA, CDR2 SQIVND (reference sequence). Between the trimmed V and J ends, which lost 3 bases and 3 bases, there was a span of 14 bases. In DNA, the CDR3 is TGTGCCAGTAGTATCCGGGGGCCCCCTTACACCGGGGAGCTGTTTTTT. Translation: CASSIRGPPYTGELFF.

The CDR3, as DNA: TGTGCCAGCAGCTTAATGCAGGGTGGGTACGAGCAGTACTTC. The encoded protein is CASSLMQGGYEQYF. V usage is TRBV13 and J usage is TRBJ2-7; tentative D call: TRBD1 (5 bases). This CDR3 spans 14 amino acids. The germline CDR1 and CDR2 sequences are PRHDT and FYEKMQ (reference sequence). The V gene lost 2 bases and the J gene lost 4 bases, with 12 bases spanning the gap.

This chain connects TRBV24-1 to TRBJ2-7; D unresolved. V lost 5 bases to trimming and J lost 1 base, with 5 bases between them. The CDR3 spans 12 residues. Germline CDR1 and CDR2: KGHDR and SFDVKD. This CDR3 is CATSGSSYEQYF. The CDR3, as DNA: TGTGCCACCAGTGGCTCATCCTACGAGCAGTACTTC.

The chain carries TRBV11-2 and TRBJ2-5; D ambiguous. This CDR3 is 13 amino acids long. Germline V gene sequence: CDR1 SGHAT, CDR2 FQNNGV. Trimming pared 1 base from V and 2 bases from J, leaving 5 bases between. CDR3 region: CASSLGQQETQYF. The CDR3 coding sequence is TGTGCCAGCAGCTTAGGGCAGCAAGAGACCCAGTACTTC.

Only a few counts were recorded for this clone. The rearrangement links TRBV2 to TRBJ2-7; the match to TRBD1 covers 12 bases. The CDR3 consists of 14 residues. CDR1 and CDR2 from the germline V gene are SNHLY and FYNNEI. V trimming: 6 bases; J trimming: 6 bases; junction bases outside the gene matches: 6. CDR3 sequence reads: CASSLGQGATEQYF. CDR3 in DNA: TGTGCCAGCAGCCTGGGACAGGGGGCTACCGAGCAGTACTTC.

The chain couples TRBV2 to TRBJ2-2, with D perhaps matching TRBD2 (6 bases). Trimming stripped 6 bases from V and 5 bases from J, with 13 bases between. Germline V lookup: CDR1 SNHLY, CDR2 FYNNEI. The CDR3 is 14 residues long. This CDR3 reads CASRAGRGTGELFF. DNA of the CDR3: TGTGCCAGCAGGGCGGGTCGGGGGACCGGGGAGCTGTTTTTT.

The J gene is TRBJ1-6, the V gene TRBV7-9; D remains ambiguous. The CDR3 has 13 residues. Germline loops: CDR1 SEHNR, CDR2 FQNEAQ (reference sequence). Trimming stripped 9 bases from V and 0 bases from J, with 6 bases between. The chain's CDR3 is CASSSSYNSPLHF. CDR3 DNA: TGTGCCAGTAGCAGCTCCTATAATTCACCCCTCCACTTT.

This chain connects TRBV3-1 (or the pseudogene TRBV3-2) to TRBJ2-1; no clear D gene. The germline CDR1 and CDR2 sequences are LGHDT and YNNKEL (reference sequence). V was shortened by 5 bases and J by 9 bases, with 14 bases between the two germline ends. CDR3 length: 13 residues. The CDR3 DNA sequence: TGTGCCAGCAGCGTTACCAGGAAGGGTGAGCAGTTCTTC. Translation: CASSVTRKGEQFF.

The chain links TRBV25-1 to TRBJ2-7, with 9 bases lining up with TRBD1. The CDR3 loop spans 14 amino acids. CDR1 MGHDK and CDR2 SYGVNS come from the germline V gene. The junction had 2 bases not matched to a gene; V was cut back by 1 base and J by 4 bases. The CDR3 coding sequence is TGTGCCAGCAGTGAATCGACAGGGGGTTACGAGCAGTACTTC. It specifies CASSESTGGYEQYF.

The chain is built from TRBV4-2 and TRBJ2-7; TRBD2 aligns across 8 bases. With 4 bases clipped from V and 0 bases from J, the junction kept 2 bases outside the gene matches. CDR3 length: 14 residues. Germline CDR1 LGHNA, CDR2 YNFKEQ. CDR3 sequence (DNA): TGTGCCAGCAGCCCTAGCGGGTCCTCCTACGAGCAGTACTTC. Translated: CASSPSGSSYEQYF.

The chain joins TRBV3-1 (or the pseudogene TRBV3-2) to TRBJ1-6; D is unclear. The V gene's germline CDR1 is LGHDT and CDR2 YNNKEL (reference sequence). This CDR3 is built from 13 residues. The V end lost 1 base, the J end lost 9 bases, and 7 bases lay between the germline ends. The chain's CDR3 is CASSQGISSPLHF. The CDR3 coding sequence is TGTGCCAGCAGCCAAGGAATCAGTTCACCCCTCCACTTT.

The chain has TRBV4-3 and TRBJ1-4, with TRBD1 matching 7 bases. J lost 6 bases, V lost 4 bases, and 14 bases had no gene match. Germline V gene sequence: CDR1 LGHNA, CDR2 YSLEER. This CDR3 has 17 residues. The chain's CDR3 is CASSPRPVGTGDEKLFF. In DNA form, the CDR3 reads TGCGCCAGCAGCCCCCGTCCCGTGGGAACAGGGGATGAAAAACTGTTTTTT.

The chain recombines TRBV11-2 with TRBJ2-7; no firm D call. The CDR3 covers 13 residues. The V end was cut by 1 base, the J end by 4 bases, with 8 bases between. Germline V CDR1 and CDR2: SGHAT, FQNNGV. CDR3 sequence (DNA): TGTGCCAGCAGCTTAGCTCGGCCTTACGAGCAGTACTTC. Protein: CASSLARPYEQYF.

J is TRBJ1-1 and V is TRBV2, with a weak D call TRBD1 (5 bases). Germline V CDR1 and CDR2: SNHLY, FYNNEI. Trimming left V 3 bases short and J 3 bases short, with 5 bases between. The CDR3 sequence is 12 residues long. The CDR3 loop is CASSDRDTEAFF. As DNA, the CDR3 is TGTGCCAGCAGTGACAGGGACACTGAAGCTTTCTTT.

In its sample, this clone was seen once. V is TRBV7-9 and J is TRBJ1-5, with 8 bases fitting TRBD1. Germline CDR1 is SEHNR and CDR2 is FQNEAQ (reference sequence). The CDR3 is 14 amino acids. V lost 4 bases and J lost 7; bases outside the gene matches: 6. CDR3 nucleotide sequence: TGTGCCAGCAGCTACTCAGGGGGCGGACAGCCCCAGCATTTT. Encoded protein: CASSYSGGGQPQHF.

The chain couples TRBV6-5 to TRBJ2-7; tentatively, D is TRBD1 (6 bases). The V end was cut by 7 bases, the J end by 3 bases, with 16 bases between. Germline loops: CDR1 MNHEY, CDR2 SVGAGI. The CDR3 has 14 residues. CDR3 bases: TGTGCCAGCAAAAGGGACATGGTCAACTACGAGCAGTACTTC. Translating it yields CASKRDMVNYEQYF.

The chain is built from TRBV5-1 and TRBJ2-5, with D uncertain. The length of the CDR3 is 13 residues. The V gene lost 5 bases and the J gene lost 1 base, with 9 bases spanning the gap. CDR1 and CDR2 from the germline V gene are SGHRS and YFSETQ. CDR3 DNA sequence: TGCGCCAGCAGTGTATGGCCCCAAGAGACCCAGTACTTC. Its translation is CASSVWPQETQYF. The whole variable domain, remainder taken from reference TRBV5-1 and TRBJ2-5, is KAGVTQTPRYLIKTRGQQVTLSCSPISGHRSVSWYQQTPGQGLQFLFEYFSETQRNKGNFPGRFSGRQFSNSRSEMNVSTLELGDSALYLCASSVWPQETQYFGPGTRLLVL.

The chain carries TRBV7-3 and TRBJ2-1, with TRBD2 matching 7 bases. The CDR3 is made up of 14 amino acids. Germline V lookup: CDR1 SGHTA, CDR2 FQGTGA. Trimming cost V 4 bases and J 5 bases; bases outside gene matches: 5. The CDR3, as DNA: TGTGCCAGCAGCTGGGACTACCATAACAATGAGCAGTTCTTC. Amino acid sequence: CASSWDYHNNEQFF. The full variable domain, rest sourced from reference TRBV7-3 and TRBJ2-1, is GAGVSQTPSNKVTEKGKYVELRCDPISGHTALYWYRQSLGQGPEFLIYFQGTGAADDSGLPNDRFFAVRPEGSVSTLKIQRTERGDSAVYLCASSWDYHNNEQFFGPGTRLTVL.

The rearrangement uses TRBV30 and TRBJ2-7; possibly TRBD1 or TRBD2 for D (5 bases each). This CDR3 has 14 residues. Germline V gives CDR1 GTSNPN, CDR2 SVGIG (reference sequence). V was clipped by 4 bases and J by 1 base, with 14 bases between them. CDR3 loop: CAWTRDGESYEQYF. The CDR3 bases are TGTGCCTGGACCCGGGACGGAGAGTCCTACGAGCAGTACTTC.

J is TRBJ1-6 and V is TRBV14, with a possible D match to TRBD1 (6 bases). Germline V gives CDR1 SGHDN, CDR2 FVKESK. Trimming took 8 bases from V and 9 from J, leaving 20 bases between them. The CDR3 is 15 residues long. The CDR3 is CASAVGGGRTSPLHF. The CDR3 DNA sequence: TGTGCCAGCGCCGTGGGGGGCGGTCGGACTTCACCCCTCCACTTT.